One sample yielded the 19 T cell receptor beta chains listed below, sequenced in a study of T-cell memory formation after mild COVID-19. TCRdb redid the calling of the 5' RACE reads with MiXCR, one entry per CDR3 protein. The data show 550,000 to 700,000 distinct CDR3 sequences, approximately 15% seen once. Material: PBMCs or a T cell subset sorted from them (not recorded which). Receptors originate from an adult woman who had mild COVID-19 (a few samples of this study predate the infection). Cell type and time point are not known.

This chain joins TRBV4-3 and TRBJ2-1; the match to TRBD2 covers 8 bases. The trim removed 2 bases at V and 4 bases at J, leaving 7 bases unmatched. The CDR3 spans 16 residues. The germline V gene has CDR1 LGHNA and CDR2 YSLEER. The CDR3 coding sequence is TGCGCCAGCAGCCAACTTGGGATAGCGGGGTACAATGAGCAGTTCTTC. Its protein is CASSQLGIAGYNEQFF.

This clonotype has just a few counts. DNA of the CDR3: TGTGCCGGCTCCAGGTTGGGGCAACCGAACACCGGGGAGCTGTTTTTT. It yields the protein CAGSRLGQPNTGELFF. This sequence joins TRBV6-2 or TRBV6-3 and TRBJ2-2, with a tentative D call TRBD1 (5 bases). Germline CDR1 MNHEY, CDR2 SVGEGT. The V gene lost 11 bases and the J gene lost 0 bases, with 19 bases spanning the gap. The CDR3 is 16 residues long.

This clonotype was seen only a few times. This chain uses TRBV12-3 or TRBV12-4 with TRBJ1-2, with D hard to call. V gave up 4 bases and J gave up 7 bases, with 13 bases separating them. CDR3 length: 13 residues. The CDR3 reads CASSSVTVLGYTF. The DNA of the CDR3 is TGTGCCAGCAGTTCAGTTACGGTTCTTGGCTACACCTTC.

This clonotype was counted a few times. The J gene is TRBJ2-1, the V gene TRBV19; 8 bases line up with TRBD2. V shed 7 bases and J 5 bases; nucleotides not matched to a gene: 10. The CDR3 is 15 residues long. Germline-derived CDR1 and CDR2 are LNHDA and SQIVND (reference sequence). In DNA, the CDR3 is TGTGCCAGTATCGACGGGGGGGCTGGGGACAATGAGCAGTTCTTC. Its translation: CASIDGGAGDNEQFF.

The gene calls are TRBV28 and TRBJ1-1; no clear D gene. The CDR3 totals 13 residues. Trimming removed 4 bases from V and 8 bases from J, with 14 bases in between. Germline V CDR1 and CDR2: MDHEN, SYDVKM. CDR3 loop: CASSWGSVPEAFF. The CDR3 nucleotides are TGTGCCAGCAGTTGGGGATCGGTCCCGGAAGCTTTCTTT.

Here the CDR3 DNA reads TGTGCCAGTAGTATATCCCCCATGGGGGTGAACACTGAAGCTTTCTTT. Encoded protein: CASSISPMGVNTEAFF. This rearrangement joins TRBV19 to TRBJ1-1; D is perhaps TRBD1 (5 bases). CDR1 is LNHDA, CDR2 SQIVND, per germline (reference sequence). The CDR3 contains 16 residues. With 2 bases removed from V and 0 bases from J, the gap between germline ends came to 13 bases. Based on the CDR3 plus reference TRBV19 and TRBJ1-1, the full variable domain is DGGITQSPKYLFRKEGQNVTLSCEQNLNHDAMYWYRQDPGQGLRLIYYSQIVNDFQKGDIAEGYSVSREKKESFPLTVTSAQKNPTAFYLCASSISPMGVNTEAFFGQGTRLTVV.

The chain recombines TRBV5-4 with TRBJ2-7; the match to TRBD1 covers 10 bases. The CDR3 spans 14 residues. The germline V gene has CDR1 SGHNT and CDR2 YYREEE (reference sequence). Trimming cost V 4 bases and J 6 bases; bases outside gene matches: 7. For the CDR3, the DNA is TGTGCCAGCAGCCCGAGGACAGGGGGTAGCGAGCAGTACTTC. Protein product: CASSPRTGGSEQYF.

A few counts support this clonotype. V usage is TRBV6-5 and J usage is TRBJ2-7; the D is unclear. Germline V CDR1 and CDR2: MNHEY, SVGAGI. The ends were cut back, 2 bases at V and 6 bases at J, with 5 bases in the middle. The CDR3 is made up of 11 amino acids. The CDR3 DNA follows: TGTGCCAGCAGTTACGGCGCCGAGCAGTACTTC. Translating it yields CASSYGAEQYF.

The gene calls are TRBV6-1 and TRBJ2-7, with D possibly being TRBD2 (6 bases). From germline, CDR1 is MNHNS and CDR2 SASEGT. The V end was cut by 4 bases, the J end by 7 bases, with 17 bases between. The CDR3 extends over 14 amino acids. CDR3 bases: TGTGCCAGCAGTGGAAGGACCCCGGCGGGGGAGCAGTACTTC. It translates to CASSGRTPAGEQYF.

This clonotype was counted ten times or more. V usage is TRBV7-8 and J usage is TRBJ1-1; D uncertain. This CDR3 is 14 amino acids long. Trimming took off 7 bases at V and 1 base at J, with 13 bases between the two ends. Germline V CDR1 and CDR2: SGHVS, FQNEAQ. In DNA form, the CDR3 reads TGTGCCAGCACCTTTCGGGGTCCGAACACTGAAGCTTTCTTT. Translated: CASTFRGPNTEAFF.

This clonotype was counted many times. This chain uses TRBV7-2 with TRBJ1-2; D gene unclear. Between the trimmed V and J ends, which lost 5 bases and 5 bases, there was a span of 18 bases. This CDR3 has 15 amino acids. Germline V gives CDR1 SGHTA, CDR2 FQGNSA. This CDR3 is CASSLTFSVPYGYTF. The CDR3 coding sequence is TGTGCCAGCAGCCTAACCTTTTCTGTCCCGTATGGCTACACCTTC.

This clonotype was counted between two and nine times. V is TRBV2 and J is TRBJ2-7, with 8 bases identical to TRBD2. The germline V gene has CDR1 SNHLY and CDR2 FYNNEI. This CDR3 spans 13 amino acids. After removal of 7 bases from V and 1 base from J, the junction contained 3 bases not matched to a gene. The CDR3 reads CASKQRESYEQYF. CDR3 DNA: TGTGCCAGCAAGCAGCGGGAGTCCTACGAGCAGTACTTC.

This clonotype was seen only a few times. V gene TRBV18 combines with J gene TRBJ1-3; D possibly corresponds to TRBD1 (5 bases). Germline V CDR1 and CDR2: KGHSH, LQKENI. The CDR3 length is 13 residues. V was clipped by 2 bases and J by 4 bases, with 6 bases between them. The CDR3 DNA sequence: TGTGCCAGCTCACCAGGGGACGGAAACACCATATATTTT. Its translation: CASSPGDGNTIYF.

This clonotype was counted a few times. The genes are TRBV6-5 and TRBJ1-4; 9 bases line up with TRBD1. CDR1 MNHEY and CDR2 SVGAGI come from the germline V gene. CDR3 size: 14 residues. The ends lost 6 bases at V and 7 bases at J; junction bases unmatched: 6. DNA for the CDR3: TGTGCCAGCAGCCAACAGGGGGCAGCTGAAAAACTGTTTTTT. Residues: CASSQQGAAEKLFF.

This clonotype was observed a few times. This chain links TRBV13 with TRBJ2-1; unclear D gene. CDR3 length: 12 residues. Between the trimmed V and J ends, which lost 5 bases and 8 bases, there was a span of 10 bases. Germline-derived CDR1 and CDR2 are PRHDT and FYEKMQ (reference sequence). This CDR3 reads CASSPPRDEQFF. Here the CDR3 DNA reads TGTGCCAGCAGCCCCCCCCGGGATGAGCAGTTCTTC.

A few counts support this clonotype. The chain links TRBV7-9 to TRBJ2-3; no definite D call. This CDR3 comprises 12 residues. From germline, CDR1 is SEHNR and CDR2 FQNEAQ (reference sequence). Deletions cut 2 bases from V and 4 bases from J, with 4 bases between. The chain's CDR3 is CASSLYPDTQYF. The CDR3 DNA is TGTGCCAGCAGCTTATATCCAGATACGCAGTATTTT.

This clonotype turned up a few times. The CDR3 DNA reads TGTGCCAGCAGTGCTAGGAGGGTCTATGGCTACACCTTC. Translated, it gives CASSARRVYGYTF. The chain joins TRBV5-6 to TRBJ1-2; D remains unclear. Germline V gene lookup returns CDR1 SGHDT and CDR2 YYEEEE. The CDR3 is made up of 13 amino acids. With 5 bases removed from V and 4 bases from J, the gap between germline ends came to 12 bases.

In this sample, this clonotype turned up many times. V usage is TRBV7-6 and J usage is TRBJ2-7, with 9 bases aligning to TRBD2. CDR1 and CDR2 (germline): SGHVS, FNYEAQ. V shed 6 bases, J shed 4 bases, and the junction held 10 bases outside the gene matches. This CDR3 has 15 residues. CDR3 DNA sequence: TGTGCCAGCAGACCTTATAGCGGGAGTATGTACGAGCAGTACTTC. Translated, it gives CASRPYSGSMYEQYF. Drawing the rest from reference TRBV7-6 and TRBJ2-7, the complete variable domain is GAGVSQSPRYKVTKRGQDVALRCDPISGHVSLYWYRQALGQGPEFLTYFNYEAQQDKSGLPNDRFSAERPEGSISTLTIQRTEQRDSAMYRCASRPYSGSMYEQYFGPGTRLTVT.

CDR3 DNA sequence: TGTGCCAGCAGCCTTAGTTACGGGGCTCCTAGAGAGCAGTTCTTC. Its protein is CASSLSYGAPREQFF. The chain uses TRBV7-9 and TRBJ2-1; the D call may be TRBD1 or TRBD2 (5 bases each). Germline V gene data show CDR1 as SEHNR and CDR2 as FQNEAQ (reference sequence). The CDR3 length is 15 residues. Deletions cut 5 bases from V and 10 bases from J, with 21 bases between.